These T cell receptor beta chains were read from a single sample in a study of cytomegalovirus exposure and HLA in healthy donors. This table comes from immunoSEQ multiplex PCR, and its TCRdb copy is limited to in-frame clones, with some not included. The sample shows around 76,000 clones, and under 0.9% sits with its ten largest clones. The sample was PBMCs. The origin of the receptors is a boy younger than 18 in good health and CMV-seronegative. Each CDR3 is given with its conserved first and last residue. A D gene is named only where the DNA matches it firmly.

j_call d_call v_call cdr3_aa cdr3_nt
TRBJ1-2 - TRBV5-1 CASSLEWGEDGYTF TGCGCCAGCAGCTTGGAGTGGGGAGAGGATGGCTACACCTTC
TRBJ1-5 - TRBV15 CATSRAILAENQPQHF TGTGCCACCAGCAGAGCAATCCTCGCCGAGAATCAGCCCCAGCATTTT
TRBJ1-2 - TRBV6-4 CASSPSVFNYGYTF TGTGCCAGCAGCCCCTCGGTATTTAACTATGGCTACACCTTC
TRBJ1-6 - TRBV19 CASKLAGADGLPLHF TGTGCCAGTAAGCTCGCCGGTGCCGACGGGTTACCCCTCCACTTT
TRBJ2-7 - TRBV4-1 CASSQDLGGPDEQYF TGCGCCAGCAGCCAAGATCTAGGAGGACCGGACGAGCAGTACTTC
TRBJ2-5 TRBD1 TRBV4-2 CASSPNAFTGTGLGETQYF TGTGCCAGCAGCCCCAATGCTTTTACGGGGACAGGGCTTGGGGAGACCCAGTACTTC
TRBJ1-4 TRBD1 TRBV4-2 CASRQGREKLFF TGTGCCAGCAGACAGGGGCGAGAAAAACTGTTTTTT
TRBJ1-5 TRBD1 TRBV4-1 CASSQDSPRDRAGQPQHF TGCGCCAGCAGCCAAGATTCGCCGCGTGACAGGGCTGGTCAGCCCCAGCATTTT
TRBJ1-1 TRBD1 TRBV30 CAWSPTGGNTEAFF TGTGCCTGGAGCCCAACAGGGGGGAACACTGAAGCTTTCTTT
TRBJ2-5 - TRBV19 CASSIADRIGETQYF TGTGCCAGTAGTATAGCTGACAGGATAGGAGAGACCCAGTACTTC
TRBJ1-2 - TRBV7-2 CASSYKYRAGGYTF TGTGCCAGCAGCTACAAATACAGGGCTGGAGGCTACACCTTC
TRBJ1-5 - TRBV27 CASSLSGGARIVQPQHF TGTGCCAGCAGTTTATCGGGGGGGGCCCGAATAGTACAGCCCCAGCATTTT
TRBJ2-1 TRBD2 TRBV5-1 CASKGSSGQSYNEQFF TGCGCCAGCAAAGGCAGTAGCGGGCAATCCTACAATGAGCAGTTCTTC
TRBJ1-2 - TRBV5-6 CASSSLRGGGYTF TGTGCCAGCAGCTCCCTGAGGGGAGGAGGCTACACCTTC
TRBJ1-2 TRBD1 TRBV6-5 CASSSPGQGAFGYTF TGTGCCAGCAGTTCACCGGGACAGGGGGCGTTTGGCTACACCTTC
TRBJ1-6 TRBD1 TRBV19 CASTLGAGGYNSPLHF TGTGCCAGTACGTTGGGGGCAGGGGGTTATAATTCACCCCTCCACTTT
TRBJ2-3 - TRBV7-9 CASSLGWRAGDTQYF TGTGCCAGCAGCTTAGGTTGGAGGGCGGGAGATACGCAGTATTTT
TRBJ1-1 - TRBV27 CASSLSQGFGNTEAFF TGTGCCAGCAGTTTATCTCAGGGGTTTGGGAACACTGAAGCTTTCTTT
TRBJ1-1 - TRBV7-8 CASSFGLYTEAFF TGTGCCAGCAGCTTTGGGCTTTACACTGAAGCTTTCTTT
TRBJ1-1 - TRBV29-1 CSGGTGNTEAFF TGCAGCGGCGGAACTGGGAACACTGAAGCTTTCTTT